This TCR beta chain comes out of a study of cytomegalovirus exposure and HLA in healthy donors. Study-wide results and limits: Within an earlier analysis, most TCR beta V segments proved productive either about 87% or about 30% of the time. Later on, an analysis showed TCR association rates differing by HLA locus, with DRB1 the most and HLA-C the fewest. The study flagged around 160 TCR beta chains as cytomegalovirus-associated. In a later analysis, parvovirus B19, influenza, CMV and Epstein-Barr virus appeared linked to several top co-occurrence clusters.

The V and J ends lost 2 bases and 3 bases, in that order; junction bases with no gene match: 6. Germline V gene lookup returns CDR1 LGHNA and CDR2 YSLEER. This CDR3 has 15 amino acids. Of note for this clone: What it binds is unknown.

PCR employed 60 Vbeta and 13 Jbeta primers. Using immunoSEQ multiplex PCR, the repertoire was profiled, and TCRdb retains in-frame clones only, with some absent. The sample has 200,000 or so clones, about 79% seen once; the top ten hold 1.5% to 2%. This chain uses TRBV4-3 with TRBJ2-7, with 8 bases fitting TRBD1. The material sequenced was PBMCs. This clonotype was obtained from a young man in good health and CMV-seronegative. The DNA of the CDR3 is TGCGCCAGCAGCCAAAGCCGACAGGGGAGCTACGAGCAGTACTTC. Protein sequence: CASSQSRQGSYEQYF.